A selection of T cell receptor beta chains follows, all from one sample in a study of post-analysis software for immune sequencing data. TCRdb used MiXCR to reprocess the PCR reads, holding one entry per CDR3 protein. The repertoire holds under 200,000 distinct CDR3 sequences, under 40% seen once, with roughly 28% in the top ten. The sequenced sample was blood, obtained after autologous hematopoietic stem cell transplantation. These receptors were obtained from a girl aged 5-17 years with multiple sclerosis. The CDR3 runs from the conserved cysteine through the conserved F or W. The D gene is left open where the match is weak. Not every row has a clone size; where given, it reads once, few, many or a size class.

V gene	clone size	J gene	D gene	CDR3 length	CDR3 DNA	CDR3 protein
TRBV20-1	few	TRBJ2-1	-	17	TGCAGTGCTAGAGATGGAAGGGGCGTAATCTCCTACAATGAGCAGTTCTTC	CSARDGRGVISYNEQFF
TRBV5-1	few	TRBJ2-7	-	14	TGCGCCAGCAGCTTGGGAGGAGATCAGTCCGAGCAGTACTTC	CASSLGGDQSEQYF
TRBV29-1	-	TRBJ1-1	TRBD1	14	TGCAGCGCCGAAAGGGGGCGCGGGAACACTGAAGCTTTCTTT	CSAERGRGNTEAFF
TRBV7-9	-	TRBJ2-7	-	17	TGTGCCAGCAGCCGGGGGACGCAGAATGTCGGGGTCTACGAGCAGTACTTC	CASSRGTQNVGVYEQYF
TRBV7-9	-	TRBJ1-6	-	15	TGTGCCAGCAGCTTAAAAGGGACTTCCCCTTCACCCCTCCACTTT	CASSLKGTSPSPLHF
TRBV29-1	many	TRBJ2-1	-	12	TGCAGCGGTTTCTCCCTAGCTCGTGAGCAGTTCTTC	CSGFSLAREQFF
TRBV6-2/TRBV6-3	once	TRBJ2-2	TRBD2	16	TGTGCCAGCAGTTTCGGGACTAGCGGGTACACCGGGGAGCTGTTTTTT	CASSFGTSGYTGELFF
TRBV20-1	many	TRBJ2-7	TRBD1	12	TGCAGTGCCACCGGGACAGGCTACGAGCAGTACTTC	CSATGTGYEQYF
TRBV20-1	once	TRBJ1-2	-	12	TGCAGTGCTAGTTTGGGGTCTCATGGCTACACCTTC	CSASLGSHGYTF
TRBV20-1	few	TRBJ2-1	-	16	TGCAGTGCTAGAGACACCTGGCATGACAGGTACAATGAGCAGTTCTTC	CSARDTWHDRYNEQFF
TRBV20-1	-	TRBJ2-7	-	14	TGCAGTGCTAGACGCGGGGGCGGATACGGGGAGCAGTACTTC	CSARRGGGYGEQYF
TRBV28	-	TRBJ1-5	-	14	TGTGCCAGCAGTTACTCCGGTGGAGGATTGACCCAGCATTTT	CASSYSGGGLTQHF
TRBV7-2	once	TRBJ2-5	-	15	TGTGCCAGCAGCTTCTCCAGACAGCGACAAGAGACCCAGTACTTC	CASSFSRQRQETQYF
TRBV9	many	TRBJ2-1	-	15	TGTGCCAGCAGCGCGAGGGACGGTTTACACAATGAGCAGTTCTTC	CASSARDGLHNEQFF
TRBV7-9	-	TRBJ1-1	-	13	TGTGCCAGCAGCTACCTAGGTGAGACTGAAGCTTTCTTT	CASSYLGETEAFF
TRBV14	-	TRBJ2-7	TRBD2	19	TGTGCCAGCAGCCCGTCCCCTTGGGCTAGCGGGAGAATGGTCTACGAGCAGTACTTC	CASSPSPWASGRMVYEQYF
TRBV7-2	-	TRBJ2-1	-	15	TGTGCCAGCAGCTTGGGAGGACCAAATTGGGGGGAGCAGTTCTTC	CASSLGGPNWGEQFF
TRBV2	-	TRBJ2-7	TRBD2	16	TGTGCCAGCGATTTAGCGGGGTCTAGCTCCTACAATGAGCAGTACTTC	CASDLAGSSSYNEQYF
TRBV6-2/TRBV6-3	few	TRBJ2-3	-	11	TGTGCCAGCAGGGGGTGGGATACGCAGTATTTT	CASRGWDTQYF
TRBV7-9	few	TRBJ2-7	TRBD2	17	TGTGCCAGCAGCCCACGTGGGGTAGCGGGAGTCCCCTACGAGCAGTACTTC	CASSPRGVAGVPYEQYF
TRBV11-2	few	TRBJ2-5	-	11	TGTGCCAGCAGCTACGGCGGGGACGAGTACTTC	CASSYGGDEYF
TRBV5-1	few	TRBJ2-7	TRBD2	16	TGCGCCAGCAGCTGGAGCGCTAGCGGCCGCTCCTACGAGCAGTACTTC	CASSWSASGRSYEQYF
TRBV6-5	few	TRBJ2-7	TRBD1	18	TGTGCCAGCAGTTACTCGATTAATGGGGGACAGGGAGTCGGGGAGCAGTACTTC	CASSYSINGGQGVGEQYF
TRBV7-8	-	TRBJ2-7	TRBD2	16	TGTGCCAGCAGCTTAGAACTTAGCCCAGTGGGGGGGGAGCAGTACTTC	CASSLELSPVGGEQYF
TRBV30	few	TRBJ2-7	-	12	TGTGCCTGGGGACCGGCGGCCTACGAGCAGTACTTC	CAWGPAAYEQYF
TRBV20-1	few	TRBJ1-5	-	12	TGCAGTGCCCGGACGGGCAATCAGCCCCAGCATTTT	CSARTGNQPQHF
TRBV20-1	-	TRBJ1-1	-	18	TGCAGTGCTAGAACTGGACTCCGGGACGGCAGCATGAACACTGAAGCTTTCTTT	CSARTGLRDGSMNTEAFF
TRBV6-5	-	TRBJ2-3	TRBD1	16	TGTGTCAGCAGTTCCATGACAGGGTACGGCACAGATACGCAGTATTTT	CVSSSMTGYGTDTQYF
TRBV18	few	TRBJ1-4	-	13	TGTGCCAGCTCACCATTAGGGAATGAAAAACTGTTTTTT	CASSPLGNEKLFF
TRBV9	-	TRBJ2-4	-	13	TGTGCCAGCAGCGTAGGTGGCAAAAACATTCAGTACTTC	CASSVGGKNIQYF
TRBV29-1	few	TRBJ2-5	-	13	TGCAGCGTTCCAGGTGTGTGGCAAGAGACCCAGTACTTC	CSVPGVWQETQYF
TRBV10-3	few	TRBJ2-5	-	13	TGTGCCTCCGCCCGGGAGTTACAAGAGACCCAGTACTTC	CASARELQETQYF
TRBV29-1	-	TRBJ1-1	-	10	TGCAGCGTGTCACACACTGAAGCTTTCTTT	CSVSHTEAFF
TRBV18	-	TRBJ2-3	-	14	TGCGCCAGCTCACCCGAAGCGGACTCGACTACGCAGTATTTT	CASSPEADSTTQYF
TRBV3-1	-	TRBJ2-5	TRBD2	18	TGTGCCAGCAGCCAAGATCAGGCTGGGGCTAGCGGACAAGAGACCCAGTACTTC	CASSQDQAGASGQETQYF
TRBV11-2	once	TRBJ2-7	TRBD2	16	TGTGCCAGCAGCCGCGGGAGGGGCCAGAACTCCTACGAGCAGTACTTC	CASSRGRGQNSYEQYF
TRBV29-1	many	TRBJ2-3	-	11	TGCAGCGTTGGGGTAGAAGATACGCAGTATTTT	CSVGVEDTQYF
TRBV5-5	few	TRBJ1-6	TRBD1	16	TGTGCCAGCAGCTTGGACCCAGGGGGAAATAATTCACCCCTCCACTTT	CASSLDPGGNNSPLHF
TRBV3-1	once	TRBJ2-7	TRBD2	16	TGTGCCAGCAGCCCCTTAGCGGGAGGGCCTGGTAACGAGCAGTACTTC	CASSPLAGGPGNEQYF
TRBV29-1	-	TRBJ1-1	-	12	TGCAGCGCCGTCCTGTTGGACACTGAAGCTTTCTTT	CSAVLLDTEAFF